This T cell receptor beta chain was retrieved from a study of shared clonotypes between healthy human individuals (dated by TCRdb to 2020 to 2022). At the level of the whole study: A couple of women and a few men aged 18 to 49 years were included in the cohort. For each donor, three plates each were used for CD4 naive and CD4 memory, two plates were used for CD8 naive, and one plate was used for CD8 memory. To estimate repertoire size and how much clonotypes are shared between individuals, the study performed deep sequencing of blood TCR repertoires from five healthy adults. To increase sequencing depth and limit assay-specific biases, different laboratories used diverse techniques to prepare libraries and sequence TCR repertoires. Between about 0.85 and 9.5 billion PBMCs per donor were obtained by leukapheresis. The paper's findings and limits, for the study overall: Because the study included only a small number of donors, the genetic and exposure-history diversity represented was limited. Sampling was limited to blood, and TCR repertoires in tissue likely differ from TCR repertoires in blood. Clonotypes shared by all four sorted-subset donors showed higher generation probabilities than non-shared clonotypes. Sharing across several donors was observed for about 5% of naive CD4, over 3% of naive CD8, 2% to 2.5% of memory CD4, and 0.4% of memory CD8 clonotypes. Larger estimated clonotype richness was generally found for naive subsets than for memory subsets. Incomplete sequencing was indicated by rarefaction of sorted-subset datasets, despite the large sequencing depth. Based on pairwise subsampling, the degree of clonotype sharing among donors was expected to be affected by sequencing depth.

V sheds 2 bases and J sheds 6 bases, leaving 8 bases between their ends. Spanning cysteine to phenylalanine, the CDR3 consists of 13 amino acids. CDR3 DNA is the only sequence kept; it has 39 bases, read in frame from the first base. Via the germline V gene, CDR1 is SGHVS and CDR2 FQNEAQ. TCR CDR3 regions were amplified from genomic DNA by multiplex PCR using the deep immunoSEQ assay. For each cell subset, the extracted genomic DNA was distributed evenly across all wells of several immunoSEQ 96-well plates, and each plate served as one replicate. Each replicate PCR for sorted subsets received approximately 200 ng genomic DNA, equal to tens of thousands of T cell genomes. The purified libraries were quantified using a Qubit 3.0 fluorometer, sized with a Bioanalyzer 2100, and then quantified again using the KAPA Library Quantification kit. Every immunoSEQ 96-well plate was sequenced on a dedicated single-read 150-cycle Illumina NextSeq 550 flow cell. The authors' pipeline ran thus. The immunoSEQ output contained only junctional sequences without quality scores, so filtering could not match that applied to full-length reads. Sequences were annotated with PyIR, a Python wrapper for IgBLAST v1.9, and V/J genes and CDR3 were assigned using IMGT germline references. Reads were removed for weak V/J assignments (E-value above 1e-6), missing CDR3, stop codons, out-of-frame junctions, or ambiguous translated residues. V3J clonotypes were defined as sequences sharing the same inferred V gene, J gene, and CDR3 amino acid sequence. The percentage overlap between two repertoires was calculated by dividing the number of shared unique clonotypes by the size of the smaller repertoire. Three approaches were used to assess repertoire richness: RTK rarefaction, the Chao1 estimator, and Recon v2.1 estimates of unobserved clonotypes. Generation probabilities for all TCRbeta clonotypes obtained by the gDNA method from a few donors were computed using OLGA. TCRdb took over this immuneACCESS table, retaining in-frame rearrangements with V and J assigned. Such tables are incomplete; in checked studies, under half of the missing clones stem from an unresolved V gene, and the remainder is unexplained. That table is the source of V, J and clone size, and D and trimming were worked out from the DNA. The table for this sample lists about 680,000 clones; around four fifths of them were counted only once. The ten largest account for around 2% of the sample.

Note on this clone: Its antigen is unknown. The input lacks base qualities; no much larger clone sits a single base away.

The donors were healthy, HIV-negative adults with no recently reported acute infections or vaccinations. All donors were Caucasian adults living in Nashville, Tennessee, USA. Magnetic negative selection was used to enrich CD4+ T cells, after which naive cells were positively selected on CD45RA and the negative fraction became the memory subset. Blood was collected by leukapheresis, and PBMCs were isolated by Ficoll-Histopaque density gradient centrifugation and then cryopreserved in liquid nitrogen vapor phase. Purity and quantity of every magnetically sorted T cell population were checked by analytical flow cytometry. Each sorted fraction had its genomic DNA isolated and then quantified by UV absorbance on a Nanodrop 2000c.

Sequencing input: memory CD4+ T cells sorted from blood. Reading the label with the study, this specimen's cell subset or site is: CD45RA-negative fraction. The clonotype comes from a woman in her 30s in good health. The sequence links TRBV7-8 to TRBJ1-3, with no confidently assigned D gene. The nucleotides read TGTGCCAGCAGCTTAAGCCGTCAAAACACCATATATTTT. Its product reads: CASSLSRQNTIYF.